The 11 T cell receptor beta chains below were found in one sample sequenced in a study of metastatic and nonmetastatic thyroid tumors. TCRdb reanalyzed the PCR reads via MiXCR. The table records tens of thousands of clones, around 30% of them present only once. Thyroid surgery had not been preceded by any treatment in any patient. The sample was blood. These receptors were collected from a female donor with papillary thyroid cancer or a benign thyroid nodule (not recorded which). Some clones in this sample may be carry-over from other donors' samples.

This clone was recorded many times. The gene calls are TRBV6-5 and TRBJ2-1, with 7 bases aligning to TRBD2. The CDR3 consists of 18 residues. With 0 bases clipped from V and 10 bases from J, the junction kept 18 bases outside the gene matches. Per the germline V gene, CDR1 is MNHEY and CDR2 is SVGAGI. CDR3 sequence reads: CASSYSSRGGPVIFEQFF. In nucleotides, the CDR3 is TGTGCCAGCAGTTACTCGTCTCGGGGAGGGCCTGTAATCTTCGAGCAGTTCTTC.

This clone came up many times. V and J are TRBV6-1 and TRBJ2-6; 8 nucleotides match TRBD2. Germline V gene data show CDR1 as MNHNS and CDR2 as SASEGT. V gave up 5 bases and J gave up 2 bases; unmatched junction bases: 8. The CDR3 covers 17 residues. CDR3 DNA: TGTGCCAGCAGTCCTGCCCGGGGGGGAGCTGGGGCCAACGTCCTGACTTTC. This gives the protein CASSPARGGAGANVLTF.

The chain is built from TRBV20-1 and TRBJ1-6, with D possibly matching TRBD1 (6 bases). Trimming pared 0 bases from V and 5 bases from J, leaving 11 bases between. CDR3 size: 15 residues. Germline loops: CDR1 DFQATT, CDR2 SNEGSKA (reference sequence). CDR3 loop: CSARDYRVHNSPLHF. The CDR3 bases are TGCAGTGCTAGAGACTACAGGGTCCATAATTCACCCCTCCACTTT.

This chain connects TRBV7-9 to TRBJ2-3; D perhaps matches TRBD2 (6 bases). Trimming left V 1 base short and J 14 bases short, with 13 bases between. This CDR3 contains 12 residues. Germline V gene sequence: CDR1 SEHNR, CDR2 FQNEAQ (reference sequence). The CDR3 nucleotides read TGTGCCAGCAGCTTAGTAGCGGAACCGCCGTATTTT. It encodes CASSLVAEPPYF.

This clone has a count of ten or more. One base away lies a much larger clone, so this may be a sequencing read error. Other nucleotide sequences from this sample produce the same CDR3. The chain links TRBV30 to TRBJ2-1; a possible D gene is TRBD2 (5 bases). CDR1 is GTSNPN and CDR2 is SVGIG in the germline V gene (reference sequence). The CDR3 sequence is 16 residues long. V lost 4 bases, J lost 4 bases, and 20 bases lay in between. DNA for the CDR3: TGTGCCTGGAAGAGCGCGGCTAGCAGGTTTTACAATGAGCAGTTCTTC. Its protein product is CAWKSAASRFYNEQFF.

This chain joins TRBV20-1 and TRBJ2-7; D call uncertain. V gave up 5 bases and J gave up 3 bases, with 17 bases separating them. CDR1 is DFQATT, CDR2 SNEGSKA, per germline (reference sequence). The CDR3 covers 14 residues. The chain's CDR3 is CSAEISYLDYEQYF. CDR3 coding DNA: TGCAGTGCTGAAATAAGCTATTTGGACTACGAGCAGTACTTC.

The genes are TRBV20-1 and TRBJ2-7; D might be TRBD1 or TRBD2, each matching 5 bases. The germline V gene encodes CDR1 DFQATT and CDR2 SNEGSKA (reference sequence). This CDR3 has 13 amino acids. V was shortened by 6 bases and J by 3 bases, with 15 bases between the two germline ends. CDR3 nucleotides: TGCAGTGCCCGAGGGGTGGGGGTCTACGAGCAGTACTTC. Protein: CSARGVGVYEQYF.

This clone was seen repeatedly, ten times or more. The chain carries TRBV6-2 or TRBV6-3 and TRBJ2-7; TRBD2 agrees at 9 bases. Germline-derived CDR1 and CDR2 are MNHEY and SVGEGT. With 4 bases clipped from V and 1 base from J, the junction kept 8 bases outside the gene matches. The CDR3 runs 16 residues. CDR3 region: CASSSRLTSGSYEQYF. Written as DNA, the CDR3 is TGTGCCAGCAGTTCCCGACTGACTAGCGGATCCTACGAGCAGTACTTC.

This clone was observed at least ten times. The chain recombines TRBV19 with TRBJ2-6, with D possibly being TRBD1 (6 bases). V was cut by 4 bases and J by 4 bases, with 11 bases left in between. Germline assignment: CDR1 LNHDA and CDR2 SQIVND (reference sequence). This CDR3 comprises 15 residues. CDR3 sequence (DNA): TGTGCCAGTAGTAAAGGGGGAAACGGGGCCAACGTCCTGACTTTC. Translated: CASSKGGNGANVLTF. The entire variable domain, with the rest obtained from reference TRBV19 and TRBJ2-6, is as follows: DGGITQSPKYLFRKEGQNVTLSCEQNLNHDAMYWYRQDPGQGLRLIYYSQIVNDFQKGDIAEGYSVSREKKESFPLTVTSAQKNPTAFYLCASSKGGNGANVLTFGAGSRLTVL.

This clone has ten or more counts. This chain joins TRBV6-1 and TRBJ2-7; TRBD2 matches 9 bases. The germline V gene has CDR1 MNHNS and CDR2 SASEGT. This CDR3 has 16 residues. V trimming: 6 bases; J trimming: 1 base; junction bases outside the gene matches: 10. The DNA of the CDR3 is TGTGCCAGCAGCCCTACCCAGACTAGCGGATCCTACGAGCAGTACTTC. The encoded protein is CASSPTQTSGSYEQYF.

This clone occurred many times. This chain joins TRBV5-4 and TRBJ1-3; 7 bases map to TRBD1. Looked up from germline, CDR1 is SGHNT and CDR2 is YYREEE (reference sequence). CDR3 length: 15 residues. The trim removed 0 bases at V and 2 bases at J, leaving 2 bases unmatched. The chain's CDR3 is CASSLGGTAGNTIYF. The CDR3 DNA sequence: TGTGCCAGCAGCTTGGGAGGGACAGCTGGAAACACCATATATTTT.